Listed below are T cell receptor beta chains from one sample, sequenced in a study of technical replicates of blood from several donors. The method was immunoSEQ multiplex PCR; TCRdb's version includes in-frame clones alone and lacks a portion of them. The sample records 60,000 to 65,000 clones, around 86% being singletons. The sequenced sample consisted of PBMCs. These receptors all stem from a human donor in good health. Some clones in this sample may be carry-over from other donors' samples. Both conserved end residues are part of each CDR3. The D gene is left open where the match is weak. The size of a clone is reported for some rows only, either as once, few or many, or as a class for expanded clones.

j_call	clone_size	v_call	d_call	cdr3_aa	cdr3_nt
TRBJ2-6	NA	TRBV6-9	NA	CASSYPACGANVLTF	TGTGCCAGCAGTTATCCTGCGTGCGGGGCCAACGTCCTGACTTTC
TRBJ2-7	NA	TRBV30	TRBD2	CAWSLAGAGRSSYEQYF	TGTGCCTGGAGTTTAGCGGGAGCCGGTAGGAGCTCCTACGAGCAGTACTTC
TRBJ1-1	once	TRBV5-1	TRBD1	CASSAQGGNTEAFF	TGCGCCAGCAGCGCTCAGGGGGGGAACACTGAAGCTTTCTTT
TRBJ1-2	NA	TRBV7-9	TRBD1	CASSLRGQGVFDGYTF	TGTGCCAGCAGCCTTCGAGGACAGGGGGTGTTCGATGGCTACACCTTC
TRBJ1-2	large	TRBV7-2	TRBD1	CASSYPGQGYYGYTF	TGTGCCAGCAGCTACCCGGGACAGGGGTACTATGGCTACACCTTC
TRBJ1-1	few	TRBV7-9	TRBD1	CASSIADRGEAFF	TGTGCCAGCAGCATCGCTGACAGGGGTGAAGCTTTCTTT
TRBJ1-5	NA	TRBV19	TRBD1	CASSNTGASNQPQHF	TGTGCCAGTAGTAACACAGGGGCGAGCAATCAGCCCCAGCATTTT
TRBJ2-3	NA	TRBV6-5	NA	CASSIRDSGTDTQYF	TGTGCCAGCAGCATCCGGGACTCGGGTACAGATACGCAGTATTTT
TRBJ2-5	NA	TRBV7-2	TRBD1	CASSLVAGGWVETQYF	TGTGCCAGCAGCTTAGTTGCAGGGGGCTGGGTAGAGACCCAGTACTTC
TRBJ2-7	NA	TRBV14	NA	CASSQILDEQYF	TGTGCCAGCAGCCAAATACTTGACGAGCAGTACTTC
TRBJ1-2	NA	TRBV6-5	TRBD1	CASSYSRQTGSGGYTF	TGTGCCAGCAGTTACTCCCGACAGACAGGGAGCGGTGGCTACACCTTC
TRBJ1-5	NA	TRBV5-8	NA	CASSLLDQPQHF	TGTGCCAGCAGTCTGCTAGATCAGCCCCAGCATTTT
TRBJ1-1	few	TRBV7-9	TRBD1	CASSFGQVNTEAFF	TGTGCCAGCAGCTTCGGACAGGTGAACACTGAAGCTTTCTTT
TRBJ1-5	NA	TRBV5-1	NA	CASSREGAEPQHF	TGCGCCAGCAGTCGCGAAGGGGCAGAGCCCCAGCATTTT
TRBJ2-7	NA	TRBV11-2	NA	CASSFRQGNEQYF	TGTGCCAGCAGCTTTCGTCAGGGGAACGAGCAGTACTTC
TRBJ1-2	once	TRBV5-1	NA	CASSLREGLKGYTF	TGCGCCAGCAGCTTACGGGAGGGCCTTAAGGGCTACACCTTC
TRBJ1-1	NA	TRBV5-6	TRBD1	CASSLRDSPRAEAFF	TGTGCCAGCAGCTTGAGGGACAGCCCGAGGGCTGAAGCTTTCTTT
TRBJ2-5	NA	TRBV6-1	NA	CASSGQIQETQYF	TGTGCCAGCAGTGGACAGATCCAAGAGACCCAGTACTTC
TRBJ1-1	NA	TRBV29-1	NA	CSVDRVGAEAFF	TGCAGCGTTGACAGGGTCGGAGCTGAAGCTTTCTTT
TRBJ1-4	NA	TRBV10-1	TRBD1	CASSESTGSATNEKLFF	TGCGCCAGCAGTGAGTCGACAGGGTCTGCAACTAATGAAAAACTGTTTTTT
TRBJ1-6	NA	TRBV7-3	NA	CASSTAYNSPLHF	TGTGCCAGCTCGACAGCCTATAATTCACCCCTCCACTTT
TRBJ2-7	NA	TRBV13	TRBD2	CASSLGRGGESYEQYF	TGTGCCAGCAGCTTAGGCCGCGGGGGGGAGTCCTACGAGCAGTACTTC
TRBJ1-2	NA	TRBV18	NA	CASSQDSSYGYTF	TGTGCCAGCTCCCAGGACAGTAGCTATGGCTACACCTTC
TRBJ2-1	NA	TRBV5-4	TRBD1	CASSPDRGSTQFF	TGTGCCAGCAGCCCAGACAGGGGGAGTACGCAGTTCTTC
TRBJ1-2	NA	TRBV7-8	NA	CASSLRGGPYGYTF	TGTGCCAGCAGCTTACGGGGGGGGCCGTATGGCTACACCTTC
TRBJ1-4	NA	TRBV9	NA	CASSVGLNEKLFF	TGTGCCAGCAGCGTAGGCCTAAATGAAAAACTGTTTTTT
TRBJ1-2	NA	TRBV29-1	NA	CSVEGGGSSGYTF	TGCAGCGTTGAAGGGGGGGGGAGTAGTGGCTACACCTTC